A selection of T cell receptor beta chains follows, all from one sample in a study of vaccination and CD4 T cells after COVID-19. These TCRs are of unknown antigen specificity. TCRdb reanalysed the PCR reads using MiXCR and keeps one entry per CDR3 protein. The sample has about 20,000 distinct CDR3 sequences, 20% to 25% seen once. The sample consisted of cultured CD4+ T cells from blood. Receptor source: a human donor with COVID-19. Both conserved end residues are part of each CDR3. A D gene is named only where the DNA matches it firmly. Not all rows give a size; the values are once, few, many and, for expanded clones, a class.

21 TRBJ2-7 TRBV21-1 . . TGTGCCAGCAGCCCAAAATCCCCCGGGACAGGTGGGGGAAATTTAGTCGACGAGCAGTACTTC CASSPKSPGTGGGNLVDEQYF
14 TRBJ2-2 TRBV2 TRBD2 . TGTGCCAGCGGCGGGGGGGTAGGAACCGGGGAGCTGTTTTTT CASGGGVGTGELFF
11 TRBJ1-1 TRBV6-1 . . TGTGCCAGCAGACTCGACAGGGAAGCTTTCTTT CASRLDREAFF
15 TRBJ2-7 TRBV20-1 TRBD2 few TGCAGTGCTCGGGAGGCCAAAAGCCCTTCCTACGAGCAGTACTTC CSAREAKSPSYEQYF
14 TRBJ2-3 TRBV20-1 . . TGCAGTGCTTACCCCCAGGTCGGGTCAGATACGCAGTATTTT CSAYPQVGSDTQYF
14 TRBJ2-7 TRBV11-3 . few TGTGCCAGCAGCTTACCCCCGAGCTCCTACGAGCAGTACTTC CASSLPPSSYEQYF
18 TRBJ2-3 TRBV5-1 TRBD2 . TGCGCCAGCAGCTTGTTAAAGCGGGGGGGCCTGAGCACAGATACGCAGTATTTT CASSLLKRGGLSTDTQYF
16 TRBJ2-1 TRBV12-3/TRBV12-4 TRBD1 . TGTGCCAGCAGGGGACAGGGGACAGCAACCTACAATGAGCAGTTCTTC CASRGQGTATYNEQFF
16 TRBJ2-3 TRBV12-5 . few TGTGCTAGTGGTTTGGTACTGGGGGGGCGCACAGATACGCAGTATTTT CASGLVLGGRTDTQYF
15 TRBJ2-6 TRBV7-3 . few TGTGCCAGCAGCTTAGGATCGGGGGGGGCCAACGTCCTGACTTTC CASSLGSGGANVLTF
14 TRBJ2-3 TRBV20-1 TRBD1 . TGCAGTGCTAGACCCACAGGGGCCACAGATACGCAGTATTTT CSARPTGATDTQYF
13 TRBJ2-3 TRBV20-1 . . TGCAGTGCTAGACGGGACTCCACAGATACGCAGTATTTT CSARRDSTDTQYF
14 TRBJ2-7 TRBV7-9 TRBD1 . TGTGCCAGCAGCTCGGACAGGGCGGCGGGCGAGCAGTACTTC CASSSDRAAGEQYF
13 TRBJ2-7 TRBV6-1 . medium-sized TGTGCCAGCAGCGGGGTGGAGGACGGCGAGCAGTACTTC CASSGVEDGEQYF
12 TRBJ1-2 TRBV6-4 . few TGTGCCAGCAGCAGTGGCCCGGATGGCTACACCTTC CASSSGPDGYTF
15 TRBJ2-7 TRBV19 TRBD1 . TGTGCCAGTAGTATTAGTAGGACAGGGGTATACGAGCAGTACTTC CASSISRTGVYEQYF
15 TRBJ1-3 TRBV6-5 TRBD1 few TGTGCCAGCAGTTCACAGGGGGCCCGTGGAAACACCATATATTTT CASSSQGARGNTIYF
14 TRBJ2-5 TRBV24-1 . medium-sized TGTGCCACCAGTGATCAGGACTACCAAGAGACCCAGTACTTC CATSDQDYQETQYF
15 TRBJ1-5 TRBV20-1 TRBD1 . TGCAGTGCTGGGGGTGGAACAGGGGATCATCAGCCCCAGCATTTT CSAGGGTGDHQPQHF
16 TRBJ1-4 TRBV19 . . TGTGCCAGTAGTACCTTTGGTCCCCCCGCTAATGAAAAACTGTTTTTT CASSTFGPPANEKLFF
15 TRBJ2-2 TRBV12-3/TRBV12-4 TRBD1 . TGTGCCAGCAGTTTAGGACAGGGAAACACCGGGGAGCTGTTTTTT CASSLGQGNTGELFF
15 TRBJ1-6 TRBV19 . few TGTGCCAGTAGTAGTCTGGCCGGATATGATTCACCCCTCCACTTT CASSSLAGYDSPLHF
15 TRBJ2-1 TRBV7-6 TRBD2 few TGTGCCAGCAGCTTCGGTACGGGGGGGCCCCATGAGCAGTTCTTC CASSFGTGGPHEQFF
17 TRBJ2-1 TRBV20-1 TRBD2 few TGCAGTGCGAGATTCCCTTTGGTTAGCGGGGGAGACAATGAGCAGTTCTTC CSARFPLVSGGDNEQFF
15 TRBJ2-1 TRBV28 . few TGTGCCAGCGACTGGGGGGTCCCATCCTACAATGAGCAGTTCTTC CASDWGVPSYNEQFF
15 TRBJ2-7 TRBV6-5 . . TGTGCCAGCAGTTACCTCCCGGACACCACCTACGAGCAGTACTTC CASSYLPDTTYEQYF
11 TRBJ2-3 TRBV2 . . TGTGCCAGCAGTGAGCGGGGTCGGCAGTATTTT CASSERGRQYF
15 TRBJ1-5 TRBV28 . few TGTGCCAGCAGTAGACCGGGCCCCGGAGAGCAGCCCCAGCATTTT CASSRPGPGEQPQHF
15 TRBJ2-4 TRBV6-2/TRBV6-3 . . TGTGCCAGCAGTTTCACAGGGAAGGGCAAAAACATTCAGTACTTC CASSFTGKGKNIQYF
11 TRBJ2-7 TRBV29-1 . . TGCAGCGTTGAGAGCTCCTACGAGCAGTACTTC CSVESSYEQYF
15 TRBJ1-3 TRBV7-2 . few TGTGCCAGCAGCTTTGGCAGGGGAGTCGGAAACACCATATATTTT CASSFGRGVGNTIYF
12 TRBJ2-1 TRBV2 TRBD2 . TGTGCCAGCACTAGCGGGGGGAATGAGCAGTTCTTC CASTSGGNEQFF
14 TRBJ1-1 TRBV5-4 . . TGTGCCAGCAGCTTATTTTCAGGGAACACTGAAGCTTTCTTT CASSLFSGNTEAFF
14 TRBJ2-1 TRBV11-2 . . TGTGCCAGCAGCCCGACTAGTCTCGGTCATGAGCAGTTCTTC CASSPTSLGHEQFF
14 TRBJ1-4 TRBV6-5 . . TGTGCCAGCAGTTACCCCTCCTCTAATGAAAAACTGTTTTTT CASSYPSSNEKLFF
15 TRBJ2-5 TRBV5-1 . . TGCGCCAGCAGCTTAGGAGGAGGGGGACAAGAGACCCAGTACTTC CASSLGGGGQETQYF
14 TRBJ1-1 TRBV7-6 . few TGTGCCAGCAGCTTATATGCGGGGAACACTGAAGCTTTCTTT CASSLYAGNTEAFF
14 TRBJ2-2 TRBV6-4 . few TGTGCCTCCTCCGGGCAGGGGAACACCGGGGAGCTGTTTTTT CASSGQGNTGELFF
14 TRBJ2-1 TRBV5-4 . . TGTGCCAGCAGCTTGGAAGTTATCGCCAATGAGCAGTTCTTC CASSLEVIANEQFF
14 TRBJ1-6 TRBV18 . . TGTGCCAGCTCACCATACACCGGATTCTCACCCCTCCACTTT CASSPYTGFSPLHF
13 TRBJ2-5 TRBV30 . . TGTGCCTGGAGTGCAGGACTCCAAGAGACCCAGTACTTC CAWSAGLQETQYF
18 TRBJ2-2 TRBV5-1 TRBD1 few TGCGCCAGCAGCTCGCATCCCGGGACAGGGAGGGACACCGGGGAGCTGTTTTTT CASSSHPGTGRDTGELFF
16 TRBJ2-7 TRBV11-1 TRBD1 few TGTGCCAGCAGCTACGCACCGGACAGGGGAGAATACGAGCAGTACTTC CASSYAPDRGEYEQYF
17 TRBJ2-2 TRBV6-2/TRBV6-3 TRBD1 few TGTGCCAGCAGCTACGGGCAGGGGGCCGTATACACCGGGGAGCTGTTTTTT CASSYGQGAVYTGELFF
12 TRBJ2-7 TRBV6-1 TRBD1 . TGTGCCAGCACTAAGACAGGGATCGAGCAGTACTTC CASTKTGIEQYF
15 TRBJ1-2 TRBV15 . medium-sized TGTGCCACCAGCAGAGATCGGTCCGACGCCAGAGGCTACACCTTC CATSRDRSDARGYTF
13 TRBJ1-4 TRBV11-2 TRBD1 . TGTGCCAGCAGCCCGGGACAGAGAGAAAAACTGTTTTTT CASSPGQREKLFF
15 TRBJ2-3 TRBV7-2 . . TGTGCCAGCAGCTTATCTAGCTTTCTCGGAGATACGCAGTATTTT CASSLSSFLGDTQYF
20 TRBJ1-5 TRBV27 TRBD1 . TGTGCCAGCACCACCAAAGCGACAGGGGCCAATCTCATTAGCAATCAGCCCCAGCATTTT CASTTKATGANLISNQPQHF